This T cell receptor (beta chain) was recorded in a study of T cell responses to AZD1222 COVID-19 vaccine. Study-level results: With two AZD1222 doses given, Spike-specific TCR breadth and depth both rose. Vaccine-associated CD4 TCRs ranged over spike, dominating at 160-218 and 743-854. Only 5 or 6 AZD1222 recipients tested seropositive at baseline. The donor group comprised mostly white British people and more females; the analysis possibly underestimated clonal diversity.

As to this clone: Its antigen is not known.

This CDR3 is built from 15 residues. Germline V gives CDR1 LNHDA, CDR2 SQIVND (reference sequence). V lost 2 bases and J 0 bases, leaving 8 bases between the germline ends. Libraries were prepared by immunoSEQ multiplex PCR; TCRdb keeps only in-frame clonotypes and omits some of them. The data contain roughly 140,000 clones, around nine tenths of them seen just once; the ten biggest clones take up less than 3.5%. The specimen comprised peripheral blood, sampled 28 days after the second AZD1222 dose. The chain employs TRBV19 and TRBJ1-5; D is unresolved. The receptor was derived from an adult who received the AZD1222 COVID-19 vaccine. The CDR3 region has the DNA TGTGCCAGTAGTATATCGGCATATAGCAATCAGCCCCAGCATTTT. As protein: CASSISAYSNQPQHF.